This T cell receptor (beta chain) is drawn from a study of CD8 T cells in ankylosing spondylitis. The study's findings and limits: Ankylosing spondylitis blood appeared to be characterized by a TCR beta motif of 8 or 9 highly homologous variants.

This clonotype has only a few counts. Its antigen is as yet unknown. Each CDR3 protein gets one entry after TCRdb re-called the 5' RACE reads with MiXCR. The data contain about 250,000 distinct CDR3 sequences, under 35% of them singletons. The sequence derives from a male donor with ankylosing spondylitis or in good health (not recorded which). The sample consisted of blood, either unsorted or a sorted T cell fraction (not recorded which).

CDR3 DNA: TGCAGCGTCGAGGGGCAGACCTCCTACGAGCAGTACTTC. Translation gives CSVEGQTSYEQYF. V gene TRBV29-1 combines with J gene TRBJ2-7; D may correspond to TRBD1 or TRBD2 (5 bases each). Trimming left V 6 bases short and J 0 bases short, with 12 bases between. The CDR3 contains 13 residues. Germline CDR1 and CDR2: SQVTM and ANQGSEA.